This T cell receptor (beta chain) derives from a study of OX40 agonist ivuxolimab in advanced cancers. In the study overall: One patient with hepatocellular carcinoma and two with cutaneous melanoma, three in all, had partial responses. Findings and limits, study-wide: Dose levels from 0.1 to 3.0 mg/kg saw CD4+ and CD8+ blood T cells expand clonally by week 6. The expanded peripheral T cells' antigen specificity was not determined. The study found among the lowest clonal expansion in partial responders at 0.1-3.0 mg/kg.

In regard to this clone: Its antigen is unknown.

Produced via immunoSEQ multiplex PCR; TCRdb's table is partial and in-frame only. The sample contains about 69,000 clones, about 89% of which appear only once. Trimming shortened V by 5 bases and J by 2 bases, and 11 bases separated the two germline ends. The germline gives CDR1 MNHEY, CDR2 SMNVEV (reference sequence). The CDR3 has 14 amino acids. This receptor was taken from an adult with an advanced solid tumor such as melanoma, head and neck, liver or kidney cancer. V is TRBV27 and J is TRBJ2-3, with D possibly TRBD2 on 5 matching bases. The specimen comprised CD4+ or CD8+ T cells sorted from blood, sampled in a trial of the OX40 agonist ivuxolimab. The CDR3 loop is CASSLQRNTDTQYF. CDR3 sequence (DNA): TGTGCCAGCAGTCTACAGCGGAACACAGATACGCAGTATTTT.